The next 18 T cell receptor beta chains were all read from a single sample in a study of blood T cell repertoires in COVID-19. Sequenced by immunoSEQ multiplex PCR; TCRdb stores in-frame clones only, minus some. The table shows approximately 150,000 clones, with roughly 85% occurring only once. Source material: peripheral blood. The receptors stem from a human donor in a cohort sampled during active COVID-19.

V and J are TRBV20-1 and TRBJ2-7, with 9 positions matching TRBD2. V lost 3 bases and J lost 5; bases outside the gene matches: 11. Germline CDR1 reads DFQATT; CDR2 reads SNEGSKA (reference sequence). There are 15 residues in the CDR3. The CDR3 here is CSASVLAGRLDEQYF. The CDR3 bases are TGCAGTGCTAGTGTGCTAGCGGGAAGATTGGACGAGCAGTACTTC.

The chain carries TRBV6-4 and TRBJ1-2; TRBD1 agrees at 8 bases. The CDR3 covers 15 residues. Looked up from germline, CDR1 is MRHNA and CDR2 is SNTAGT. V lost 4 bases to trimming and J lost 6 bases; unmatched junction nucleotides: 10. The CDR3 sequence: CASSARSGGLDGYTF. The CDR3 DNA sequence: TGTGCCAGCAGTGCGCGGTCAGGGGGCCTCGATGGCTACACCTTC.

The rearrangement uses TRBV30 and TRBJ2-7; D ambiguous. Trimming left V 7 bases short and J 2 bases short, with 9 bases between. This CDR3 is built from 11 residues. Germline V gene data show CDR1 as GTSNPN and CDR2 as SVGIG (reference sequence). The CDR3 region has the DNA TGTGCCTCCCAGGCACCCTACGAGCAGTACTTC. Translating it yields CASQAPYEQYF. Supplemented by reference TRBV30 and TRBJ2-7, the full variable domain reads SQTIHQWPATLVQPVGSPLSLECTVEGTSNPNLYWYRQAAGRGLQLLFYSVGIGQISSEVPQNLSASRPQDRQFILSSKKLLLSDSGFYLCASQAPYEQYFGPGTRLTVT.

V usage is TRBV6-5 and J usage is TRBJ2-5; 11 bases map to TRBD2. V lost 5 bases to trimming and J lost 4 bases; unmatched junction nucleotides: 6. The CDR3 has 15 amino acids. CDR1 and CDR2 (germline): MNHEY, SVGAGI. The CDR3 DNA reads as TGTGCCAGCAGTCCACTAGCGGGAGCTACAGAGACCCAGTACTTC. Translated: CASSPLAGATETQYF.

V usage is TRBV19 and J usage is TRBJ2-7; D is possibly TRBD1 (6 bases). Trimming left V 4 bases short and J 6 bases short, with 16 bases between. Germline V CDR1 and CDR2: LNHDA, SQIVND (reference sequence). This CDR3 contains 14 residues. In DNA, the CDR3 is TGTGCCAGTAGTACCACGGGACAAGCATCCGAGCAGTACTTC. It encodes CASSTTGQASEQYF.

The chain joins TRBV2 to TRBJ1-6; no firm D call. Trimming shortened V by 11 bases and J by 1 base, and 12 bases separated the two germline ends. Germline lookup yields CDR1 SNHLY and CDR2 FYNNEI. CDR3 length: 14 amino acids. The DNA for the CDR3 is TGTGCCTTCCGGGATGGTTCCTATAATTCACCCCTCCACTTT. It is translated as CAFRDGSYNSPLHF.

V and J are TRBV5-4 and TRBJ2-1; 7 bases agree with TRBD2. Germline CDR1 reads SGHNT; CDR2 reads YYREEE (reference sequence). V lost 6 bases and J lost 2; bases outside the gene matches: 11. CDR3 size: 16 residues. CDR3 sequence (DNA): TGTGCCAGCACCCTGGACTGGGGGGGGACCTACAATGAGCAGTTCTTC. Translation gives CASTLDWGGTYNEQFF.

CDR3 sequence: CAISDARGGYEQYF. The CDR3 nucleotides read TGTGCCATCAGCGATGCTCGGGGGGGTTACGAGCAGTACTTC. The gene calls are TRBV10-3 and TRBJ2-7; 8 positions agree with TRBD2. Unmatched junction bases numbered 8, after V lost 6 bases and J lost 4 bases. Germline loops: CDR1 ENHRY, CDR2 SYGVKD. This CDR3 has 14 residues.

This clone was observed a single time. The rearrangement uses TRBV9 and TRBJ2-2; 7 bases are a match to TRBD2. Germline CDR1 reads SGDLS; CDR2 reads YYNGEE. The CDR3 runs to 17 residues. V lost 0 bases and J lost 3; bases outside the gene matches: 8. The CDR3 loop reads CASSVVLVGGDTGELFF. CDR3 DNA: TGTGCCAGCAGCGTAGTGCTTGTGGGAGGGGACACCGGGGAGCTGTTTTTT.

The J gene is TRBJ2-7, the V gene TRBV21-1; the table calls TRBD1, which could not be checked here. TRBV21-1 is shown as a pseudogene. The CDR3 is 14 amino acids. The CDR3 DNA is TGTGCCAGCAGCAACGGTTGGGACAGCTACGAGCAGTACTTC. Amino acids: CASSNGWDSYEQYF.

This chain connects TRBV7-2 to TRBJ1-2; TRBD1 agrees at 7 bases. The germline CDR1 and CDR2 sequences are SGHTA and FQGNSA. CDR3 size: 14 residues. Trimming took 1 base from V and 5 from J; bases not matched to a gene: 4. The CDR3 bases are TGTGCCAGCAGCTTAGTTGGACAGGCTTATGGCTACACCTTC. Translating gives CASSLVGQAYGYTF.

In this sample, this clone turned up once. The chain employs TRBV5-5 and TRBJ1-4, with a possible D match to TRBD1 (5 bases). The germline CDR1 and CDR2 sequences are SGHKS and YYEKEE (reference sequence). CDR3 length: 15 amino acids. The V end lost 0 bases, the J end lost 4 bases, and 10 bases lay between the germline ends. The CDR3 region is CASSLARQLNEKLFF. CDR3 sequence (DNA): TGTGCCAGCAGCTTGGCCCGACAGCTTAATGAAAAACTGTTTTTT.

This clone was found once. The chain carries TRBV12-3 or TRBV12-4 and TRBJ1-2; D gene ambiguous. The CDR3 is 13 residues long. Between the trimmed V and J ends, which lost 3 bases and 3 bases, there was a span of 8 bases. In DNA form, the CDR3 reads TGTGCCAGCAGTTTCATGGCGGACTATGGCTACACCTTC. This gives the protein CASSFMADYGYTF.

The chain recombines TRBV10-2 with TRBJ2-7, with D perhaps TRBD2 (5 bases). V was cut by 3 bases and J by 9 bases, with 15 bases left in between. Germline loops: CDR1 WSHSY, CDR2 SAAADI. This CDR3 spans 13 amino acids. The CDR3 sequence: CASSDGWAAGQYF. CDR3 bases: TGCGCCAGCAGTGATGGGTGGGCCGCGGGGCAGTACTTC.

The chain has TRBV5-1 and TRBJ1-2; 8 bases align to TRBD1. Trimming cost V 3 bases and J 7 bases; bases outside gene matches: 5. The CDR3 is 13 amino acids. The germline V gene has CDR1 SGHRS and CDR2 YFSETQ. DNA for the CDR3: TGCGCCAGCAGCTCAGACGGGACAGGTGGCTACACCTTC. Protein product: CASSSDGTGGYTF.

The chain combines TRBV11-2 with TRBJ2-2, with a possible D match to TRBD2 (5 bases). CDR1 SGHAT and CDR2 FQNNGV come from the germline V gene. The CDR3 spans 15 residues. V dropped 6 bases and J dropped 0 bases, with 11 bases sitting between them. For the CDR3, the DNA is TGTGCCAGCAGACCCGGGATCCCGAACACCGGGGAGCTGTTTTTT. It yields the protein CASRPGIPNTGELFF.

Details on this clone: Other DNA sequences in this sample translate to the same CDR3. This chain connects TRBV9 to TRBJ2-1; a possible D gene is TRBD2 (6 bases). The germline V and J ends were trimmed by 3 bases and 0 bases, with 16 bases remaining between them. The CDR3 sequence is 17 residues long. The germline gives CDR1 SGDLS, CDR2 YYNGEE. CDR3 nucleotide sequence: TGTGCCAGCAGCGCCCCCCAACGGGGGAGCTCCTACAATGAGCAGTTCTTC. It is translated as CASSAPQRGSSYNEQFF. The full variable domain, with the rest looked up from reference TRBV9 and TRBJ2-1, is DSGVTQTPKHLITATGQRVTLRCSPRSGDLSVYWYQQSLDQGLQFLIQYYNGEERAKGNILERFSAQQFPDLHSELNLSSLELGDSALYFCASSAPQRGSSYNEQFFGPGTRLTVL.

The chain joins TRBV28 to TRBJ1-2, with 10 positions matching TRBD1. J was trimmed by 5 bases and V by 9 bases; bases with no gene match: 9. Germline-derived CDR1 and CDR2 are MDHEN and SYDVKM. There are 14 residues in the CDR3. The CDR3 loop reads CASRGTGAGYGYTF. The DNA of the CDR3 is TGTGCCAGTAGAGGGACAGGGGCCGGTTATGGCTACACCTTC.